Listed here are 15 T cell receptor beta chains from one sample, sequenced in a study of human T cells and chemical hapten exposure. From the RACE reads, TCRdb called clonotypes with MiXCR, one entry per CDR3 protein. The sample consists of under 200,000 distinct CDR3 sequences, about 31% of them appearing once. Time point given: pre-sensitization, week 0. The treatment was: therapeutic diphenylcyclopropenone sensitization with weekly scalp DPC. The sample was whole blood, taken in connection with sensitization to the hapten diphenylcyclopropenone (DPC). The origin of the receptors is a woman younger than 45 with alopecia areata. Some clones in this sample may be carry-over from other donors' samples.

This clonotype was observed a few times. The rearrangement links TRBV3-1 to TRBJ1-6; D call uncertain. Between the trimmed V and J ends, which lost 1 base and 11 bases, there was a span of 18 bases. CDR3 length: 16 residues. CDR1 and CDR2 (germline): LGHDT, YNNKEL (reference sequence). The CDR3 here is CASSQVVTGISTPLHF. The CDR3 bases are TGTGCCAGCAGCCAAGTAGTAACGGGGATTAGTACACCCCTCCACTTT.

The chain employs TRBV6-2 or TRBV6-3 and TRBJ1-1; TRBD1 matches 9 bases. CDR1 is MNHEY, CDR2 SVGEGT, per germline. The CDR3 runs to 15 residues. Germline trimming cut 5 bases from V and 5 bases from J; bases unmatched to any gene: 9. This CDR3 is CASSLRQGGTTEAFF. The CDR3 DNA reads as TGTGCCAGCAGTCTAAGACAGGGGGGAACTACTGAAGCTTTCTTT.

The chain couples TRBV19 to TRBJ2-3, with D possibly matching TRBD2 (5 bases). The CDR3 runs 14 residues. Trimming stripped 1 base from V and 6 bases from J, with 11 bases between. Germline V lookup: CDR1 LNHDA, CDR2 SQIVND (reference sequence). CDR3 in amino acids: CASSIGRFLDTQYF. Here the CDR3 DNA reads TGTGCCAGTAGTATAGGGAGGTTCTTGGATACGCAGTATTTT.

This clonotype showed up just once. The CDR3 is CASSEPGQAYNEQFF. The CDR3 nucleotides are TGTGCCAGCAGCGAGCCGGGACAGGCCTACAATGAGCAGTTCTTC. The chain links TRBV7-9 to TRBJ2-1; 8 nucleotides line up with TRBD1. V shed 5 bases and J 2 bases; nucleotides not matched to a gene: 5. From germline, CDR1 is SEHNR and CDR2 FQNEAQ (reference sequence). CDR3 size: 15 residues.

This clonotype was seen a few times. This sequence joins TRBV20-1 and TRBJ2-7; the D is unclear. This CDR3 region has 13 residues. The germline CDR1 and CDR2 sequences are DFQATT and SNEGSKA (reference sequence). Trimming pared 6 bases from V and 2 bases from J, leaving 14 bases between. The CDR3 spells CSAHVGFPYEQYF. The CDR3 region has the DNA TGCAGTGCCCACGTAGGGTTTCCCTACGAGCAGTACTTC.

This clonotype has a handful of counts. The chain carries TRBV28 and TRBJ2-3; D unresolved. CDR3 length: 18 residues. Germline V gene sequence: CDR1 MDHEN, CDR2 SYDVKM. V lost 2 bases and J lost 1, with 19 bases in between. CDR3 nucleotides: TGTGCCAGCAGTTTAGGGGTATCGGCGTTAGCCGGCACAGATACGCAGTATTTT. This translates into CASSLGVSALAGTDTQYF.

The sample holds a few counts of this clonotype. The chain has TRBV28 and TRBJ1-4; the match to TRBD1 covers 9 bases. Germline CDR1 and CDR2: MDHEN and SYDVKM. This CDR3 has 15 residues. V was clipped by 5 bases and J by 4 bases; unmatched bases: 5. The chain's CDR3 is CASSPETGGNEKLFF. CDR3 bases: TGTGCCAGCAGTCCAGAGACAGGGGGTAATGAAAAACTGTTTTTT.

This clonotype was picked up one time. The chain has TRBV7-2 and TRBJ2-7, with a possible D match to TRBD2 (5 bases). V was pared by 0 bases and J by 7 bases, with 13 bases between. This CDR3 has 14 residues. The germline V gene has CDR1 SGHTA and CDR2 FQGNSA. Here the CDR3 reads CASSLAAPQREQYF. The CDR3 DNA follows: TGTGCCAGCAGCTTAGCGGCCCCTCAGCGGGAGCAGTACTTC.

Only a few counts were recorded for this clonotype. CDR3 sequence (DNA): TGTGCCAGCAGTTACACACGCCCGGTCAGGGGTGAGACCCAGTACTTC. This sequence encodes CASSYTRPVRGETQYF. The rearrangement uses TRBV6-5 and TRBJ2-5, with D perhaps TRBD1 (6 bases). Germline CDR1 reads MNHEY; CDR2 reads SVGAGI. This CDR3 region has 16 residues. V was cut by 2 bases and J by 5 bases, with 18 bases left in between.

J is TRBJ2-1 and V is TRBV7-8, with D uncertain. The V end lost 2 bases, the J end lost 6 bases, and 8 bases lay between the germline ends. The CDR3 has 13 residues. Germline V gene lookup returns CDR1 SGHVS and CDR2 FQNEAQ. The CDR3 nucleotides are TGTGCCAGCAGCTTAAGATTAGGCAATGAGCAGTTCTTC. Translating it yields CASSLRLGNEQFF.

This chain joins TRBV5-1 and TRBJ2-5; 8 bases map to TRBD2. The CDR3 is 16 amino acids. With 6 bases clipped from V and 3 bases from J, the junction kept 13 bases outside the gene matches. Germline lookup yields CDR1 SGHRS and CDR2 YFSETQ. The CDR3 protein is CASIQGSGNRKETQYF. CDR3 in DNA: TGCGCCAGCATCCAGGGTAGCGGGAACCGAAAAGAGACCCAGTACTTC.

This clonotype has only one observation. This chain joins TRBV10-2 and TRBJ2-6, with 7 bases fitting TRBD2. With 2 bases clipped from V and 2 bases from J, the junction kept 3 bases outside the gene matches. The CDR3 runs to 16 residues. From germline, CDR1 is WSHSY and CDR2 SAAADI. The CDR3 loop reads CASSEGTTTGANVLTF. The CDR3 bases are TGCGCCAGCAGTGAGGGGACTACGACTGGGGCCAACGTCCTGACTTTC.

The rearrangement joins TRBV27 to TRBJ2-2; no clear D gene. V was cut by 4 bases and J by 2 bases, with 8 bases left in between. Germline V gene data show CDR1 as MNHEY and CDR2 as SMNVEV (reference sequence). The CDR3 has 14 residues. CDR3 in DNA: TGTGCCAGCAGTTCCCGAATCAACACCGGGGAGCTGTTTTTT. Its protein product is CASSSRINTGELFF.

The chain joins TRBV29-1 to TRBJ1-1, with D hard to call. V was pared by 3 bases and J by 2 bases, with 16 bases between. The germline CDR1 and CDR2 sequences are SQVTM and ANQGSEA. CDR3 length: 15 residues. CDR3 DNA: TGCAGCGTTGAGACCTTGATGCGGATCAACACTGAAGCTTTCTTT. This codes for CSVETLMRINTEAFF.

The V gene is TRBV29-1, the J gene TRBJ2-2; D unclear. Germline-derived CDR1 and CDR2 are SQVTM and ANQGSEA. V lost 5 bases and J lost 0, with 7 bases in between. The CDR3 extends over 13 amino acids. This CDR3 is CSVFLANTGELFF. DNA for the CDR3: TGCAGCGTTTTCTTAGCGAACACCGGGGAGCTGTTTTTT.